Given below is one T cell receptor beta chain in context. This receptor's antigen is unknown. No per-base quality is available; no much larger clone lies one base away. The library was built by means of 5' RACE. The listed sequencing device is NextSeq 500. In the TCR library protocol, unique molecular identifiers were attached to individual cDNA molecules to correct for PCR bias and sequencing error. Both TCR alpha and beta chains were sequenced, and tight co-correlation was observed between alpha and beta sequence abundances in each sample. On the authors' methods: V gene, J gene and CDR3 annotation of TCR sequences was performed with Decombinator V4. Expanded TCRs were defined as changing significantly between any two time points under a Poisson model with p below 0.0001. TCR abundances were normalised to the total number of TCRs sequenced per sample and were expressed as counts per million. TRAV1-2 paired with TRAJ12, TRAJ20 or TRAJ33 defined MAIT TCRs, while TRAV10 paired with TRAJ18 defined iNKT TCRs. A search of VDJdb, accessed on 1 November 2021, was run for TCRs annotated to CMV, EBV and SARS-CoV-2, with TCRs annotated for multiple antigens excluded. The public sequencing data were trimmed at Q25 with fastp and processed into clonotypes with MiXCR by TCRdb, which kept only in-frame beta chains. Each record represents a unique CDR3 protein, reported with the most common genes and DNA among its rows. The V and J calls reflect TCRdb's pipeline rather than the authors' work. The sample records roughly 70,000 distinct CDR3 sequences, around 12% of which are singletons. The ten most abundant clones make up over 1% of the sample.

The data originate from a study of early T cells in non-severe SARS-CoV-2 infection (dated by TCRdb to the early 2020s). About the investigation overall: Because TCR sequencing was done on bulk RNA from unsorted whole blood, the alpha and beta chains could not be paired. Summary of the overall study and its limitations: VDJdb matching was skewed toward anti-spike CD8 responses and likely underestimated virus-specific expansions by missing private and CD4 specificities.

CDR1 is given as MNHEY and CDR2 as SVGEGT, both from the germline V gene. Reading from cysteine to phenylalanine, the CDR3 counts 18 amino acids. Only the CDR3 region is kept as DNA, spanning 54 bases read in frame from base 1. V loses 0 bases at its end and J loses 6 bases; junction bases beyond the gene matches: 10. Set within a cohort of healthcare workers in London, UK, this nested case-control study involved weekly PCR testing of nasopharyngeal swabs along with blood sampling. Between 23 and 31 March 2020, the week of the UK lockdown, healthcare workers were enrolled and then followed up weekly for as long as 16 weeks.

This TCR came from an adult who was a healthcare worker with PCR-confirmed SARS-CoV-2 infection or an uninfected control (not recorded which). The sequencing input was whole blood. The chain employs TRBV6-2 or TRBV6-3 and TRBJ2-4, with TRBD2 matching 11 junction bases. The CDR3 has the sequence CASSYSVTSGGPLNIQYF. The DNA is TGTGCCAGCAGTTACTCCGTTACTAGCGGGGGACCACTAAACATTCAGTACTTC.